Included here is one TCR beta chain sequence, with context. This sample was included in a study of shared T cell receptors in the human thymus. The V gene's germline CDR1 is MNHEY and CDR2 SMNVEV (reference sequence). This CDR3 region has 19 residues. V trimming: 7 bases; J trimming: 1 base; junction bases outside the gene matches: 18. Method: immunoSEQ multiplex PCR; TCRdb's copy keeps in-frame clones and lacks some. Among about 380,000 clones, 95% were seen once, and the ten largest hold around 0.018%. What was sequenced was thymocytes. The J gene is TRBJ2-7, the V gene TRBV27; TRBD2 aligns across 11 bases. This clonotype was obtained from a human donor. The CDR3 region has the DNA TGTGCCAGCACCTTACCGGGACTAGCGGTAATATGGGGGTCCTACGAGCAGTACTTC. It translates to CASTLPGLAVIWGSYEQYF.